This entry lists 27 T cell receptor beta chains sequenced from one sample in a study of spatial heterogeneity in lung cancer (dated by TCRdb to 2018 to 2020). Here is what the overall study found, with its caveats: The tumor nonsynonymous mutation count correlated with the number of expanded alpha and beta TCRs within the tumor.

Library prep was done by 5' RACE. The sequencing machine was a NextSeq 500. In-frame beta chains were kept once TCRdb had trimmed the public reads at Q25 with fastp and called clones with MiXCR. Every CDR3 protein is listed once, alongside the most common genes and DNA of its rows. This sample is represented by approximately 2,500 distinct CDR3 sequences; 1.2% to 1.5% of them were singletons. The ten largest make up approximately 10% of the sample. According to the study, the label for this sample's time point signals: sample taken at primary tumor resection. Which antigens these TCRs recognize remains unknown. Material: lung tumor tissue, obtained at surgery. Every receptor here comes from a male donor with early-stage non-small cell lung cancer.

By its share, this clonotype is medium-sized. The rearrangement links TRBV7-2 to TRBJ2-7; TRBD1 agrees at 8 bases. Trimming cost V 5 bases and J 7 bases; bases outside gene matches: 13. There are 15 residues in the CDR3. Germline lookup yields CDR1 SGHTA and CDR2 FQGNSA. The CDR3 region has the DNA TGTGCCAGCAGCGGTCGGACAGGGACCCCTAGGGAGCAGTACTTC. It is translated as CASSGRTGTPREQYF.

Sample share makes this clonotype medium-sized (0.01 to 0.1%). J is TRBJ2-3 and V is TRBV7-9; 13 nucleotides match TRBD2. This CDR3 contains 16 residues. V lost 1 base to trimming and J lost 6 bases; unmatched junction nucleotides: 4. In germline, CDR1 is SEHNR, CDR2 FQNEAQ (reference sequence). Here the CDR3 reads CASSLGTSGSADTQYF. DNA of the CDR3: TGTGCCAGCAGCTTAGGGACTAGCGGGAGTGCTGATACGCAGTATTTT.

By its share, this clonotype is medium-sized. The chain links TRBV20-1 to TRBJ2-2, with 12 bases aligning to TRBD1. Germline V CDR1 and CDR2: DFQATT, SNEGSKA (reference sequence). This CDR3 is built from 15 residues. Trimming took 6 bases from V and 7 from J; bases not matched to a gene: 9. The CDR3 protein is CSASRDRGLDGELFF. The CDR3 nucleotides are TGCAGTGCAAGCCGGGACAGGGGGCTTGACGGGGAGCTGTTTTTT.

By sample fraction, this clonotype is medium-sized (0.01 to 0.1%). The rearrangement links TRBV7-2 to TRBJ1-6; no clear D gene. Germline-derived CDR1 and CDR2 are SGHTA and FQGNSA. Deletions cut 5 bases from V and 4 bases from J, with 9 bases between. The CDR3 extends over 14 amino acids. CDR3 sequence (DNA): TGTGCCAGCAGCCGCCAACGTTATAATTCACCCCTCCACTTT. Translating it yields CASSRQRYNSPLHF.

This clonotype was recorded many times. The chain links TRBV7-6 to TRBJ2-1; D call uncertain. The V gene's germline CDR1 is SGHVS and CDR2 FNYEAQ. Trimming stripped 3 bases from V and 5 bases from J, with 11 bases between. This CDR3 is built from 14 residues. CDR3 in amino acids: CASSFAAANNEQFF. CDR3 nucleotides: TGTGCCAGCAGCTTTGCCGCAGCTAACAATGAGCAGTTCTTC.

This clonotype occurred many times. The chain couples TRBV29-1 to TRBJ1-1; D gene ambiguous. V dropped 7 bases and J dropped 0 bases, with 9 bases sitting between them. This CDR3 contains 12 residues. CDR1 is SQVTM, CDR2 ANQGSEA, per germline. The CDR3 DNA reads TGCAGCGGAAGAATGTTGAACACTGAAGCTTTCTTT. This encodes CSGRMLNTEAFF.

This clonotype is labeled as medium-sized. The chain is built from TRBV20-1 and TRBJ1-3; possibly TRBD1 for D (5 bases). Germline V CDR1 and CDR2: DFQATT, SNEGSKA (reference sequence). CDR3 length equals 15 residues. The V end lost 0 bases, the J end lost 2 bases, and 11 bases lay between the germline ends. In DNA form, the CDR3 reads TGCAGTGCTAGAGATGGGACTCGAACTGGAAACACCATATATTTT. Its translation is CSARDGTRTGNTIYF.

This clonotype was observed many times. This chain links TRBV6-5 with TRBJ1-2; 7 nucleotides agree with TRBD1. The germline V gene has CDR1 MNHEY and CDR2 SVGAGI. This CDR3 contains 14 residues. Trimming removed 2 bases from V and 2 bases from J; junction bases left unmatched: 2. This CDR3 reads CASSYGTVNYGYTF. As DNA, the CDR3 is TGTGCCAGCAGTTACGGGACAGTGAACTATGGCTACACCTTC.

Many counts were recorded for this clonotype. The CDR3 bases are TGCAGTGCTAGGCCCGGGACGGCAAATTCACCCCTCCACTTT. This codes for CSARPGTANSPLHF. The rearrangement links TRBV20-1 to TRBJ1-6, with D possibly TRBD1 on 5 matching bases. The CDR3 is 14 amino acids. Trimming took 3 bases from V and 7 from J, leaving 13 bases between them. The germline V gene has CDR1 DFQATT and CDR2 SNEGSKA (reference sequence).

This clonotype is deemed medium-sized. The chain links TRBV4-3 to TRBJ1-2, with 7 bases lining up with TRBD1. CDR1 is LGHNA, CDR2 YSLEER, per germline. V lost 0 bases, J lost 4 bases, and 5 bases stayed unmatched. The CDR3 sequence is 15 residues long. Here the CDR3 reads CASSQDRQGSYGYTF. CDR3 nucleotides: TGCGCCAGCAGCCAAGATCGACAGGGAAGCTATGGCTACACCTTC.

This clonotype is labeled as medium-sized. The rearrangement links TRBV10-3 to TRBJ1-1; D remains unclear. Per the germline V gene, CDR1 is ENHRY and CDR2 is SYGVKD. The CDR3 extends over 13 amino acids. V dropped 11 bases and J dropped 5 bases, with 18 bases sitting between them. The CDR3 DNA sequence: TGTGCCTCCAAGGCGGGTTATGGAACTGAAGCTTTCTTT. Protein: CASKAGYGTEAFF.

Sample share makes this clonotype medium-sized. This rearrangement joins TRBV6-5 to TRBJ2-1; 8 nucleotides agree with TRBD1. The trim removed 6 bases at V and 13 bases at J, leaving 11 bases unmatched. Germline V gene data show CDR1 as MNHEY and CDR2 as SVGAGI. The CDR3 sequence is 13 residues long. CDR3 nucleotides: TGTGCCAGCAGCATGACAGGGGCTCGTCCCCAGTTCTTC. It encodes CASSMTGARPQFF.

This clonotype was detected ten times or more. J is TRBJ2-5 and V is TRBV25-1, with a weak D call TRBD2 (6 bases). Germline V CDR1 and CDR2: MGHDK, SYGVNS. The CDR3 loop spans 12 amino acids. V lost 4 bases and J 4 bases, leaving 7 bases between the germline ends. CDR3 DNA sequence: TGTGCCAGCAGTGGGAGGGTAGAGACCCAGTACTTC. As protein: CASSGRVETQYF. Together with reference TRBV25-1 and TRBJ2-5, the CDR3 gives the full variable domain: EADIYQTPRYLVIGTGKKITLECSQTMGHDKMYWYQQDPGMELHLIHYSYGVNSTEKGDLSSESTVSRIRTEHFPLTLESARPSHTSQYLCASSGRVETQYFGPGTRLLVL.

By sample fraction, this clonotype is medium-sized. In DNA form, the CDR3 reads TGTGCCAGCAGCTTGCTCGCTGGGACTGAAGCTTTCTTT. It encodes CASSLLAGTEAFF. The rearrangement joins TRBV5-6 to TRBJ1-1, with D hard to call. The CDR3 spans 13 residues. V lost 1 base and J 5 bases, leaving 9 bases between the germline ends. Germline V lookup: CDR1 SGHDT, CDR2 YYEEEE.

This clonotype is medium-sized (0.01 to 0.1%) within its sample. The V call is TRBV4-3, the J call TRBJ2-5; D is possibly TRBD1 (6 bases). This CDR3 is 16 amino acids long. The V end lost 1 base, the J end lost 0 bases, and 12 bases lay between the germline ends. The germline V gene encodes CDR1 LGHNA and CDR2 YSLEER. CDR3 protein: CASSQARAGDQETQYF. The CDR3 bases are TGCGCCAGCAGCCAAGCCAGGGCAGGGGACCAAGAGACCCAGTACTTC.

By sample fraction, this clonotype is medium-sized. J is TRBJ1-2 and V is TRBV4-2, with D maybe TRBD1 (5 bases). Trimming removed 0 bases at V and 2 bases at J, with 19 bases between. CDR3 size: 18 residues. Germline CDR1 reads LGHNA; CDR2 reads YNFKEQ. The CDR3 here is CASSQEARVRRVNYGYTF. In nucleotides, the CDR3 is TGTGCCAGCAGCCAAGAGGCCCGCGTTCGCAGGGTCAACTATGGCTACACCTTC.

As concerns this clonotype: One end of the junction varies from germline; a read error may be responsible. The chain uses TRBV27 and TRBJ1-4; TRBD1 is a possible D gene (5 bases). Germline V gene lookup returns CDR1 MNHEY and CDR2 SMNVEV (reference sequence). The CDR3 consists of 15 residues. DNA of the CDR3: TGTGACAGAAGTAGCCGAGGGGCCGATAATGAAAAAATGTTTTTT. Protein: CDRSSRGADNEKMFF. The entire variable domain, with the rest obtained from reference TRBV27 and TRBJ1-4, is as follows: EAQVTQNPRYLITVTGKKLTVTCSQNMNHEYMSWYRQDPGLGLRQIYYSMNVEVTDKGDVPEGYKVSRKEKRNFPLILESPSPNQTSLYFCDRSSRGADNEKMFFGSGTQLSVL.

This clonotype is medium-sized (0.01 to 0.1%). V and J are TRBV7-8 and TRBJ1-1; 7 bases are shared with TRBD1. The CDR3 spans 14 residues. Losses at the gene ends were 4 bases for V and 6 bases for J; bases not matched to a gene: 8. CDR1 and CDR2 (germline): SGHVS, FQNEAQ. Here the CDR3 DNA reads TGTGCCAGCAGCTCCAGACAGGGAGTCGCTGAAGCTTTCTTT. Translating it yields CASSSRQGVAEAFF.

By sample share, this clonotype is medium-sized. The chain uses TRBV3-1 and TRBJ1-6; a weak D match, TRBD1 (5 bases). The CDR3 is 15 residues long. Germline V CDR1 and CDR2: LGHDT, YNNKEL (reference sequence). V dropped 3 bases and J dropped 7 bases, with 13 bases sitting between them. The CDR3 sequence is CASSQPFGGNSPLHF. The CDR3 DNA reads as TGTGCCAGCAGCCAGCCCTTCGGGGGGAATTCACCCCTCCACTTT.

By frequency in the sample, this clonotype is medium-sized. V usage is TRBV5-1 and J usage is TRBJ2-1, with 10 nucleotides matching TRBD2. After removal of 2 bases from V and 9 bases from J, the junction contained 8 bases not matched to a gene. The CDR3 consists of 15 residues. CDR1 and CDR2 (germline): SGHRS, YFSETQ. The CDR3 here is CASSFTASGSAEQFF. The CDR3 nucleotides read TGCGCCAGCAGCTTTACGGCTAGCGGGAGTGCTGAGCAGTTCTTC.

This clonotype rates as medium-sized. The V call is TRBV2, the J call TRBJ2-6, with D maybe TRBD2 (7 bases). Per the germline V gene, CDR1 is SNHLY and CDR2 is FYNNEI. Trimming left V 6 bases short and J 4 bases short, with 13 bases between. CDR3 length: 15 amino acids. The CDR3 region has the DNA TGTGCCAGCAGCGGGGGGCTCGCCGGGGCCAACGTCCTGACTTTC. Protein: CASSGGLAGANVLTF.

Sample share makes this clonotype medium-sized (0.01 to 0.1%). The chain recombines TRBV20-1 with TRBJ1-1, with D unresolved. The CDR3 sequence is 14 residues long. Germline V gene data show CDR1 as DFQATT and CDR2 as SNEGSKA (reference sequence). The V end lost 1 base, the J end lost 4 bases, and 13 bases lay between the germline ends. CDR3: CSARGVGSGTEAFF. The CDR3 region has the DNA TGCAGTGCTAGAGGGGTAGGGTCCGGCACTGAAGCTTTCTTT.

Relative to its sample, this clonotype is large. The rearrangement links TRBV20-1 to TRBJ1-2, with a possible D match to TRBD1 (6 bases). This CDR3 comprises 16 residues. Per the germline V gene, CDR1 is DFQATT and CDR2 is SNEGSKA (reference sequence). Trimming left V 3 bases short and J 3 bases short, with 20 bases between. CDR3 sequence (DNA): TGCAGTGCTAGGAACCCCGAGGGGGGGGCTCACTATGGCTACACCTTC. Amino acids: CSARNPEGGAHYGYTF.

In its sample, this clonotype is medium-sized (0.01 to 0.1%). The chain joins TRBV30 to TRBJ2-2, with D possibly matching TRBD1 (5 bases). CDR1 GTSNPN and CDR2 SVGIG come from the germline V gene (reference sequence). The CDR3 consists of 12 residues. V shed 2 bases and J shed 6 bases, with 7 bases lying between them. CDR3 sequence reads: CAWSSGSGELFF. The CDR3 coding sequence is TGTGCCTGGAGTTCAGGGTCCGGGGAGCTGTTTTTT.

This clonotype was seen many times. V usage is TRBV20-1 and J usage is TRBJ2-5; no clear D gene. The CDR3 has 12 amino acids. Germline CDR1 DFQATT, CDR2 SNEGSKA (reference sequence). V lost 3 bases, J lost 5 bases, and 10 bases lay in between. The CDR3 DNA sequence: TGCAGTGCTAGGGTAGGGTTTGAGACCCAGTACTTC. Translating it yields CSARVGFETQYF.

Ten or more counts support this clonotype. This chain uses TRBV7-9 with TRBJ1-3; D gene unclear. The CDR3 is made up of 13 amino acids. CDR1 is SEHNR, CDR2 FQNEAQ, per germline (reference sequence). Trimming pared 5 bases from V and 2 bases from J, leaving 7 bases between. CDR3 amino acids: CASSLDTGNTIYF. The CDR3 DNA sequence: TGTGCCAGCAGCCTAGACACTGGAAACACCATATATTTT.

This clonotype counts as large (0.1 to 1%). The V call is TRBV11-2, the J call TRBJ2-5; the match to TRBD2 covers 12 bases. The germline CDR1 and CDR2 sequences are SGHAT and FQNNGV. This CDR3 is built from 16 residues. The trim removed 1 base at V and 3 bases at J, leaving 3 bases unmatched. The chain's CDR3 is CASSLGLAGEEETQYF. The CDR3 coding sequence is TGTGCCAGCAGCTTAGGACTAGCGGGAGAGGAAGAGACCCAGTACTTC.